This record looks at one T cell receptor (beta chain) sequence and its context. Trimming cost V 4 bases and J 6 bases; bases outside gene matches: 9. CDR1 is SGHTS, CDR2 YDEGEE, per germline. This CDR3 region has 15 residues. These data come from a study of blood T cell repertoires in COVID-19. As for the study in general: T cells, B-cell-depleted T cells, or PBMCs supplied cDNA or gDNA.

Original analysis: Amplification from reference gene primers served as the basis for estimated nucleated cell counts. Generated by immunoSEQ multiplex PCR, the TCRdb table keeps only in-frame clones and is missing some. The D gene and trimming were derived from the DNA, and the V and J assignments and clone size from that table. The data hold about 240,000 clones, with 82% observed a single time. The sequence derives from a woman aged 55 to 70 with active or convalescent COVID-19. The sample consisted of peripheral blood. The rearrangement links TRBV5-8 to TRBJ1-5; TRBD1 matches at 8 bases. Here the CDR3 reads CASSPGQGRGQPQHF. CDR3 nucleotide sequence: TGTGCCAGCAGCCCCGGACAGGGTAGGGGTCAGCCCCAGCATTTT.